This TCR beta chain was identified during a study of identical twins. This clonotype was seen at least ten times. Each CDR3 protein gets one entry after TCRdb re-called the 5' RACE reads with MiXCR. Of approximately 600,000 distinct CDR3 sequences listed, around 7.4% are singletons. Germline-derived CDR1 and CDR2 are MGHRA and YSYEKL. Germline trimming cut 0 bases from V and 3 bases from J; bases unmatched to any gene: 5. The CDR3 spans 17 residues. The data also belong to a second study, concerning yellow fever vaccine responses in identical twins.

The sequenced sample consisted of PBMCs. The clonotype comes from a young woman in good health. The gene calls are TRBV4-1 and TRBJ2-6, with 7 bases identical to TRBD1. The CDR3 region is CASSQDLGGNGANVLTF. The CDR3 coding sequence is TGCGCCAGCAGCCAAGATTTAGGGGGCAATGGGGCCAACGTCCTGACTTTC.